The clone carrying this T cell receptor beta chain has a handful of counts. What it recognizes is unknown. Trimming cost V 7 bases and J 7 bases, with 15 bases left between them. Germline loops: CDR1 KGHDR, CDR2 SFDVKD. CDR3 length: 13 amino acids. These data belong to a study of identical twins. MiXCR, applied by TCRdb to the 5' RACE reads, yields one record per CDR3 protein. This sample has about 530,000 distinct CDR3 sequences, with 20% to 25% found just once. Study-wide results and caveats: Fewer insertions marked abundant cord blood beta clonotypes; young adult naive trended weakly, memory not at all.

A further study also used this sample, focusing on yellow fever vaccine responses in identical twins. Turning to that study: Convergence reportedly seemed to mark part of the twins' vaccine T cell response, with personalization marking the rest.

This TCR was sampled from a woman between 18 and 29 years old in good health. Sequencing was done on a sample of CD4+ T cells sorted from blood. The rearrangement joins TRBV24-1 to TRBJ1-2, with a tentative D call TRBD1 (5 bases). DNA of the CDR3: TGTGCCACCAGCGGAGACAGCTTTGGTGGCTACACCTTC. Amino acids: CATSGDSFGGYTF.